This TCR beta chain was sequenced during a study of T cells in Graves' hyperthyroidism and ophthalmopathy. As for the study in general: Peripheral blood sampling occurred at initial diagnosis, before any treatment. Points from the study as a whole: Before onset, ophthalmopathy was predicted by the model a median around 6 months earlier.

Fresh peripheral blood, 10 ml, was the source of the PBMCs. This clonotype showed up many times. The antigen is undetermined. Germline V gene lookup returns CDR1 MDHEN and CDR2 SYDVKM. Between the trimmed V and J ends, which lost 6 bases and 6 bases, there was a span of 21 bases. This CDR3 spans 15 amino acids. The source material, RNA transcripts, was used to amplify TCR beta CDR3 regions. First-round RT-PCR targeting the TCR CDR3 was performed with the HTBI primer set. TCRdb re-analysed the multiplex PCR reads in MiXCR, keeping a single row per CDR3 protein. The sample consists of approximately 400,000 distinct CDR3 sequences, roughly 14% of them appearing once.

The gene calls are TRBV28 and TRBJ2-7, with D maybe TRBD1 (6 bases). The sequenced material came from blood. The receptor's source is a woman aged 30 to 39 with Graves' ophthalmopathy. The CDR3 is CASRSQGPGSSEQYF. CDR3 DNA: TGTGCCAGCAGGTCCCAGGGGCCAGGGTCTTCCGAGCAGTACTTC. Looking up the rest from reference TRBV28 and TRBJ2-7 gives the full variable domain: DVKVTQSSRYLVKRTGEKVFLECVQDMDHENMFWYRQDPGLGLRLIYFSYDVKMKEKGDIPEGYSVSREKKERFSLILESASTNQTSMYLCASRSQGPGSSEQYFGPGTRLTVT.